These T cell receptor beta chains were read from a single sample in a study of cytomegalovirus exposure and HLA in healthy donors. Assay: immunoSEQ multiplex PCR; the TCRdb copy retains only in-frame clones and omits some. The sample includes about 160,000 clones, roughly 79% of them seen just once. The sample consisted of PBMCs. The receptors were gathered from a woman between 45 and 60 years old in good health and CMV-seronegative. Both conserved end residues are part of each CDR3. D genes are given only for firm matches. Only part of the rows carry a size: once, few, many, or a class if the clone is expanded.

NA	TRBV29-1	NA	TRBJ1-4	TGCAGCGTTTCTGGCAGGGCTAATGAAAAACTGTTTTTT	CSVSGRANEKLFF
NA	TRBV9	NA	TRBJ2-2	TGTGCCAGCAGCGTAGCGGGGGTCAACACCGGGGAGCTGTTTTTT	CASSVAGVNTGELFF
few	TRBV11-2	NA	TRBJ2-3	TGTGCCAGCAGCTTAGCCTACACAGATACGCAGTATTTT	CASSLAYTDTQYF
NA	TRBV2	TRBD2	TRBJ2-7	TGTGCCAGCACTCCGGGGGGGGCTTGGCAGTACTTC	CASTPGGAWQYF
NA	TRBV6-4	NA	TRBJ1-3	TGTGCCAGCAGTGTACAGAGGGCCTCTGGAAACACCATATATTTT	CASSVQRASGNTIYF
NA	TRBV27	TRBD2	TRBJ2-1	TGTGCCAGCAGTTTGCTACTAGCGGGGGGGCCGAATGAGCAGTTCTTC	CASSLLLAGGPNEQFF
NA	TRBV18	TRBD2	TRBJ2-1	TGTGCCAGCTCACCACCTAGCGGGGTTCACAATGAGCAGTTCTTC	CASSPPSGVHNEQFF
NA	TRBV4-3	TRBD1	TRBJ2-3	TGCGCCAGCAGCCAAGGAAGTCAGAGGACAGGGGGTGCAGATACGCAGTATTTT	CASSQGSQRTGGADTQYF
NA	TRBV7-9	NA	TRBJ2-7	TGTGCCAGCAGCTTAATGGACTCCGCCTACGAGCAGTACTTC	CASSLMDSAYEQYF
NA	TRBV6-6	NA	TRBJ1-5	TGTGCCAGCAGTTACTCGGCGGGGCATCAGCCCCAGCATTTT	CASSYSAGHQPQHF
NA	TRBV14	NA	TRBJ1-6	TGTGCCAGCAGCCTTCTGGGCCGTAATTCACCCCTCCACTTT	CASSLLGRNSPLHF
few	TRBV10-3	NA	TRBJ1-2	TGTGCCATCAGTGAGGGCGATTCGGGTACATATGGCTACACCTTC	CAISEGDSGTYGYTF
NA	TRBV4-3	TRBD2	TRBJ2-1	TGCGCCAGCAGCCAAGGGACTAGCGGGAGGGCCGCAGACAATGAGCAGTTCTTC	CASSQGTSGRAADNEQFF
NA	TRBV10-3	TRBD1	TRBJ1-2	TGTGCCATCAGTGAGCGACAGGGGGCAGCTGGCTATGGCTACACCTTC	CAISERQGAAGYGYTF
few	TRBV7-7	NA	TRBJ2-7	TGTGCTAGCAGCAAGAGTACAGATACCTCCTACGAGCAGTACTTC	CASSKSTDTSYEQYF
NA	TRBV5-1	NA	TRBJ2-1	TGCGCCACTAGCTCGGGGGAGACCTACAATGAGCAGTTCTTC	CATSSGETYNEQFF
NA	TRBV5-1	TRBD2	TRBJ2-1	TGCGCCAGCAGCTGGAGACTAGCGGGGGGGCAAAATGAGCAGTTCTTC	CASSWRLAGGQNEQFF
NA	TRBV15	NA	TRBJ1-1	TGTGCCACCAGCAGAGTCGGTACGAACACTGAAGCTTTCTTT	CATSRVGTNTEAFF
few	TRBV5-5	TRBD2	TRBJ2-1	TGTGCCAGCAGCCGTTCCCTAGCGGAATTCTACAATGAGCAGTTCTTC	CASSRSLAEFYNEQFF
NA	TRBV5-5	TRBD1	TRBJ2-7	TGTGCCAGCAGCTCGGGGACAGGGAATTTATACGAGCAGTACTTC	CASSSGTGNLYEQYF
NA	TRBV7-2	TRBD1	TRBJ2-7	TGTGCCAGCAGCTTACAGGGGACAGAAAGCGGCGAGCAGTACTTC	CASSLQGTESGEQYF
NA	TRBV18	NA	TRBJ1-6	TGTGCCAGCTCACCGGGGGGGCTAGATACACCCCTCCACTTT	CASSPGGLDTPLHF
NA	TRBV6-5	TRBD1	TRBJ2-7	TGTGCCAGCAGTTACAGTGGGACAGGGGACTACGAGCAGTACTTC	CASSYSGTGDYEQYF
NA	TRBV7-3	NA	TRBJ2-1	TGTGCCAGCAGCTTAACCTTCTACAATGAGCAGTTCTTC	CASSLTFYNEQFF
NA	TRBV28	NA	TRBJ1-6	TGTGCCAGCAGTTTAGTATATAATTCACCCCTCCACTTT	CASSLVYNSPLHF
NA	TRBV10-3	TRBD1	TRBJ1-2	TGTGCCACAAGGACCCGGACAGGGAGAAACTACACCTTC	CATRTRTGRNYTF
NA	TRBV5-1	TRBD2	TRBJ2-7	TGCGCCAGCAGCCCGGGACTAGCGGGGGGCTACGAGCAGTACTTC	CASSPGLAGGYEQYF
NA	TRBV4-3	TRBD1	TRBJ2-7	TGCGCCAGCAGCCGCGACAGGGGAAGGTACGAGCAGTACTTC	CASSRDRGRYEQYF
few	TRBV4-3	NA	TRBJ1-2	TGCGCCAGCAGCCAAGCCGACCTAGAGGTTGTCTATGGCTACACCTTC	CASSQADLEVVYGYTF
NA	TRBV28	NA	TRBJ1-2	TGTGCCAGCAGTTTTGGACGGCACGCGGGGGGCTACACCTTC	CASSFGRHAGGYTF
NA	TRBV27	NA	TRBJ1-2	TGTGCCAGCAGTTTAGCAGGGATATATGGCTACACCTTC	CASSLAGIYGYTF
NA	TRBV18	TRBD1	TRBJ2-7	TGTGCCAGCTCACCACTGGGACAGACCTACGAGCAGTACTTC	CASSPLGQTYEQYF
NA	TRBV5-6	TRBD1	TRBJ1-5	TGTGCCAGCAGCTTCGGGACAGGGGGTCAGCCCCAGCATTTT	CASSFGTGGQPQHF
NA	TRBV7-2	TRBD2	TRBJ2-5	TGTGCCAGCAGCTTAGAGGCCCGGGGGGGTATGACCCAGTACTTC	CASSLEARGGMTQYF
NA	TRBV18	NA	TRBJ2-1	TGTGCCAGCTCACCAACTCCCCCTCAGGGCAATGAGCAGTTCTTC	CASSPTPPQGNEQFF
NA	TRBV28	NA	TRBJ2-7	TGTGCCAGCAGTTCCCCGGCGGTGTCCTACGAGCAGTACTTC	CASSSPAVSYEQYF
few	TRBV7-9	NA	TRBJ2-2	TGTGCCAGCAGCTCTTACCCCGACACCTCGAACACCGGGGAGCTGTTTTTT	CASSSYPDTSNTGELFF
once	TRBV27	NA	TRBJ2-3	TGTGCCAGCAGTTTAGGGGCTACGCAGTATTTT	CASSLGATQYF
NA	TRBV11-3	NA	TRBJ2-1	TGTGCCAGCAGCTTACGAACAGCCAATGAGCAGTTCTTC	CASSLRTANEQFF
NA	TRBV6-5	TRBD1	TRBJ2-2	TGTGCCAGCCGACTGGGACAGCCGCCCGGGGAGCTGTTTTTT	CASRLGQPPGELFF
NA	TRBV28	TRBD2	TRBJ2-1	TGTGCCAGCAGTCTACTACTAACCCTTAGCGGGAGGTCGAATGAGCAGTTCTTC	CASSLLLTLSGRSNEQFF
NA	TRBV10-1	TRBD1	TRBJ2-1	TGCGCCAGCAGTGAAAGGCCCTCGACAGGGAATGTCGATGAGCAGTTCTTC	CASSERPSTGNVDEQFF
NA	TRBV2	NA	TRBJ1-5	TGTGCCAGCAGTGACGGTTATCAGCCCCAGCATTTT	CASSDGYQPQHF
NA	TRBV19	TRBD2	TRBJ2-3	TGTGCCAGTAGCCCTAATAGCGGGGGTGCTAATACGCAGTATTTT	CASSPNSGGANTQYF
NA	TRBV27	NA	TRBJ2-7	TGTGCCAGCAGTTTATTAGGGGGAAGGGTCGAGCAGTACTTC	CASSLLGGRVEQYF